The rows below give T cell receptor beta chains drawn from one sample of a study of blood T cells in healthy people across ages. A single record per CDR3 protein comes from TCRdb applying MiXCR to the 5' RACE reads. The data contain approximately 800,000 distinct CDR3 sequences, about half of them singletons. The sample comprised blood. Receptor source: an elderly man in good health. The CDR3 runs from the conserved cysteine through the conserved F or W. D genes are given only for firm matches. Clone sizes are given selectively: once, few, many, or a class where the clone is expanded.

D,J,V,size,CDR3,DNA
-,TRBJ1-4,TRBV5-1,-,CASSERGTTNEKLFF,TGCGCCAGCAGCGAGAGGGGAACTACTAATGAAAAACTGTTTTTT
TRBD1,TRBJ1-1,TRBV7-2,-,CASSLTRQGWAFF,TGTGCCAGCAGCTTAACGCGACAGGGTTGGGCTTTCTTT
TRBD2,TRBJ2-3,TRBV20-1,few,CSANRLAVSDTQYF,TGCAGTGCAAACCGACTAGCGGTCTCGGATACGCAGTATTTT
TRBD2,TRBJ2-3,TRBV10-3,-,CAISESYLGLAGETDTQYF,TGTGCCATCAGTGAGTCCTACTTGGGACTAGCGGGAGAGACAGATACGCAGTATTTT
TRBD2,TRBJ2-7,TRBV20-1,-,CSAREARGGYRGEQYF,TGCAGTGCTAGAGAGGCGCGGGGGGGTTATCGTGGCGAGCAGTACTTC
-,TRBJ2-7,TRBV29-1,-,CSVAPQGNEQYF,TGCAGCGTTGCACCTCAGGGGAACGAGCAGTACTTC
TRBD2,TRBJ2-1,TRBV15,once,CATSSETSGGNNEQFF,TGTGCCACCAGCAGTGAGACTAGCGGGGGAAACAATGAGCAGTTCTTC
-,TRBJ2-3,TRBV12-3/TRBV12-4,-,CASSMAVADTQYF,TGTGCCAGCAGTATGGCAGTCGCAGATACGCAGTATTTT
-,TRBJ1-2,TRBV28,-,CASTRIRRDYGYTF,TGTGCCAGCACACGAATAAGGCGCGACTATGGCTACACCTTC
TRBD1,TRBJ2-5,TRBV28,-,CASRPGTGTEYF,TGTGCCAGCCGTCCCGGGACAGGAACGGAGTACTTC
-,TRBJ1-2,TRBV6-5,-,CASSNTGYSIYGYTF,TGTGCCAGCAGCAACACAGGGTATTCTATCTATGGCTACACCTTC
-,TRBJ1-2,TRBV5-6,-,CASSAQQGYGYTF,TGTGCCAGCAGCGCACAACAGGGCTATGGCTACACCTTC
-,TRBJ2-5,TRBV20-1,-,CGGGDGWETQYF,TGCGGAGGGGGGGATGGCTGGGAGACCCAGTACTTC
-,TRBJ2-4,TRBV19,few,CASSDGKVGKNIQYF,TGTGCCAGTAGCGACGGGAAGGTGGGCAAAAACATTCAGTACTTC
TRBD2,TRBJ2-1,TRBV7-2,-,CASSLQTSGTYNEQFF,TGTGCCAGCAGCTTGCAGACTAGCGGGACCTACAATGAGCAGTTCTTC
-,TRBJ2-7,TRBV4-2,-,CASSHLEAYNEQYF,TGTGCCAGCAGCCACCTAGAAGCCTACAATGAGCAGTACTTC
-,TRBJ2-7,TRBV12-3/TRBV12-4,-,CASSLGGPGAYEQYF,TGTGCCAGCAGTTTAGGGGGACCCGGCGCTTACGAGCAGTACTTC
-,TRBJ2-7,TRBV14,-,CASSQVIGEQYF,TGTGCCAGCAGCCAAGTCATCGGCGAGCAGTACTTC
TRBD2,TRBJ2-1,TRBV5-1,-,CASSLVAGGPFNEQFF,TGCGCCAGCAGCTTGGTAGCGGGAGGGCCTTTTAATGAGCAGTTCTTC
-,TRBJ2-4,TRBV25-1,-,CASSEQTLAKNIQYF,TGTGCCAGCAGTGAACAGACCCTAGCCAAAAACATTCAGTACTTC
-,TRBJ2-2,TRBV9,-,CASSVLAWGVGELFF,TGTGCCAGCAGCGTCCTAGCCTGGGGCGTCGGGGAGCTGTTTTTT
TRBD1,TRBJ2-7,TRBV11-1,many,CASSHRDRGSYEQYF,TGTGCCAGCAGCCACCGGGACAGGGGTTCCTACGAGCAGTACTTC
TRBD2,TRBJ2-1,TRBV24-1,-,CATSTASGSFINEQFF,TGTGCCACCAGTACAGCCAGCGGGAGTTTTATTAATGAGCAGTTCTTC
-,TRBJ1-4,TRBV28,-,CASSVNNEKLFF,TGTGCCAGCAGTGTAAACAATGAAAAACTGTTTTTT
-,TRBJ2-5,TRBV2,few,CASSEQGQETQYF,TGTGCCAGCAGTGAACAGGGACAAGAGACCCAGTACTTC
-,TRBJ2-7,TRBV28,-,CASSPNDNGYYEQYF,TGTGCCAGCAGCCCCAACGATAACGGGTATTACGAGCAGTACTTC
-,TRBJ2-7,TRBV10-3,many,CATSGLNPFEQYF,TGTGCCACCTCGGGGCTAAACCCTTTCGAGCAGTACTTC
-,TRBJ1-5,TRBV28,few,CASSTTGFGVSNQPQHF,TGTGCCAGCAGCACCACAGGGTTCGGAGTTAGCAATCAGCCCCAGCATTTT
TRBD2,TRBJ2-7,TRBV11-3,many,CASSHRGGIYSYEQYF,TGTGCCAGCAGCCACCGGGGGGGGATATACTCCTACGAGCAGTACTTC
-,TRBJ1-2,TRBV7-3,many,CASSFRAGYGYTF,TGTGCCAGCAGCTTTCGGGCGGGCTATGGCTACACCTTC
TRBD1,TRBJ2-7,TRBV5-1,-,CASSLVRTGDEQYF,TGCGCCAGCAGCTTAGTAAGGACAGGGGACGAGCAGTACTTC
-,TRBJ2-7,TRBV5-1,-,CASSSGIAYEQYF,TGCGCCAGCAGCTCCGGGATCGCCTACGAGCAGTACTTC
-,TRBJ2-3,TRBV29-1,many,CSVRFGDTQYF,TGCAGCGTCCGCTTCGGGGATACGCAGTATTTT
-,TRBJ2-1,TRBV7-2,-,CASSLDGSAPVSNEQFF,TGTGCCAGCAGCTTAGATGGTAGCGCACCTGTTAGTAATGAGCAGTTCTTC
-,TRBJ1-1,TRBV10-3,-,CAITAQWPNTEAFF,TGTGCCATCACGGCCCAGTGGCCGAACACTGAAGCTTTCTTT
TRBD2,TRBJ2-6,TRBV7-3,few,CASSLSPGLAASGANVLTF,TGTGCCAGCAGCTTAAGCCCTGGACTAGCGGCCTCTGGGGCCAACGTCCTGACTTTC
-,TRBJ1-1,TRBV19,-,CASSRSTRPNTEAFF,TGTGCCAGTAGTAGGAGCACCAGACCGAACACTGAAGCTTTCTTT
-,TRBJ2-5,TRBV29-1,once,CSVEESWRETQYF,TGCAGCGTTGAAGAGTCTTGGCGGGAGACCCAGTACTTC
TRBD2,TRBJ2-1,TRBV19,many,CASSSGRESNEQFF,TGTGCCAGTAGTAGCGGGAGGGAGTCCAATGAGCAGTTCTTC